One sample yielded the 18 T cell receptor beta chains listed below, sequenced in a study of blood T cells in healthy people across ages. A J-beta primer mix and a sample-barcoded 5' primer were used in a second PCR of roughly 7 to 12 cycles. TCRdb ran MiXCR on the 5' RACE reads and lists one entry per CDR3 protein. The profile shows 1.5 million to 1.9 million distinct CDR3 sequences, 40% to 45% of them singletons. Sequencing was done on a sample of blood. The receptor set was obtained from a young woman in good health.

There are a few counts of this clonotype. This chain links TRBV6-1 with TRBJ2-1, with 10 bases identical to TRBD2. J lost 10 bases, V lost 7 bases, and 13 bases had no gene match. CDR3 length: 15 residues. Germline CDR1 reads MNHNS; CDR2 reads SASEGT. CDR3 sequence reads: CASNSRSSGGREQFF. The CDR3 DNA is TGTGCCAGCAATTCTCGCTCTAGCGGGGGCCGGGAGCAGTTCTTC.

This clonotype has only one observation. The V gene is TRBV2, the J gene TRBJ1-5; weak D call: TRBD1 (5 bases). Germline V CDR1 and CDR2: SNHLY, FYNNEI. The CDR3 runs 13 residues. V was cut by 4 bases and J by 6 bases, with 10 bases left in between. CDR3 residues: CASSGTLFQPQHF. CDR3 DNA sequence: TGTGCCAGCAGTGGGACATTATTTCAGCCCCAGCATTTT.

The V gene is TRBV9, the J gene TRBJ2-3, with a weak D call TRBD1 (5 bases). V shed 0 bases and J shed 1 base, with 15 bases lying between them. This CDR3 contains 17 residues. Germline loops: CDR1 SGDLS, CDR2 YYNGEE. The CDR3 loop reads CASSVDMGLIGTDTQYF. Written as DNA, the CDR3 is TGTGCCAGCAGCGTAGATATGGGGCTCATTGGCACAGATACGCAGTATTTT. The whole variable domain, filled in from reference TRBV9 and TRBJ2-3, reads DSGVTQTPKHLITATGQRVTLRCSPRSGDLSVYWYQQSLDQGLQFLIQYYNGEERAKGNILERFSAQQFPDLHSELNLSSLELGDSALYFCASSVDMGLIGTDTQYFGPGTRLTVL.

This rearrangement joins TRBV11-3 to TRBJ2-3; 9 bases are a match to TRBD1. The CDR3 extends over 14 amino acids. CDR1 and CDR2 (germline): SGHNT, YENEEA. V shed 6 bases, J shed 6 bases, and the junction held 7 bases outside the gene matches. CDR3 loop: CASSHRTGVDTQYF. For the CDR3, the DNA is TGTGCCAGCAGTCATCGGACAGGGGTCGATACGCAGTATTTT.

V is TRBV4-3 and J is TRBJ2-3; no firm D call. This CDR3 spans 16 amino acids. V was pared by 5 bases and J by 0 bases, with 15 bases between. CDR1 and CDR2 from the germline V gene are LGHNA and YSLEER. DNA of the CDR3: TGCGCCAGCAGCTGGGTGTGGCAAACTAGCACAGATACGCAGTATTTT. It specifies CASSWVWQTSTDTQYF.

V usage is TRBV5-4 and J usage is TRBJ1-6; 7 positions match TRBD1. After removal of 4 bases from V and 6 bases from J, the junction contained 10 bases not matched to a gene. CDR1 is SGHNT, CDR2 YYREEE, per germline (reference sequence). This CDR3 is built from 16 residues. In DNA form, the CDR3 reads TGTGCCAGCAGCCCTAACAGGGGTTCGGGTAATTCACCCCTCCACTTT. This encodes CASSPNRGSGNSPLHF.

There are a few counts of this clonotype. At one end, the junction sequence differs from germline, possibly due to a read error. This sequence joins TRBV6-5 and TRBJ2-7; no reliable D call. Per germline, CDR1 MNHEY and CDR2 SVGAGI. This CDR3 contains 13 residues. This chain's CDR3 is CASSDSKRYEQYF. The CDR3 nucleotides read TGTGCCAGCAGTGACTCGAAACGATACGAGCAGTACTTC.

The V gene is TRBV12-2, the J gene TRBJ2-4; the table's D call TRBD2 went unverified against the DNA. TRBV12-2 is an annotated pseudogene. The CDR3 length is 14 residues. Written as DNA, the CDR3 is TGTGCAAGTCGTAATAGCGGGAGGCTCGAAGAGCAGTACTTC. It specifies CASRNSGRLEEQYF.

CDR3 DNA: TGTGCCAGCAGCCAAGGGGAACTAGCGGGGGGCACAGATACGCAGTATTTT. Its translation is CASSQGELAGGTDTQYF. The V gene is TRBV4-2, the J gene TRBJ2-3, with 11 bases identical to TRBD2. Germline V gives CDR1 LGHNA, CDR2 YNFKEQ. The CDR3 runs 17 residues. The junction had 4 bases not matched to a gene; V was cut back by 1 base and J by 1 base.

V is TRBV5-4 and J is TRBJ1-4; 7 bases are shared with TRBD1. CDR1 SGHNT and CDR2 YYREEE come from the germline V gene (reference sequence). V lost 5 bases to trimming and J lost 8 bases; unmatched junction nucleotides: 9. This CDR3 is built from 14 residues. CDR3 sequence reads: CASRRQGGGEKLFF. Written as DNA, the CDR3 is TGTGCCAGCAGACGGCAGGGGGGAGGGGAAAAACTGTTTTTT. Full variable domain (outside the CDR3, taken from reference TRBV5-4 and TRBJ1-4): ETGVTQSPTHLIKTRGQQVTLRCSSQSGHNTVSWYQQALGQGPQFIFQYYREEENGRGNFPPRFSGLQFPNYSSELNVNALELDDSALYLCASRRQGGGEKLFFGSGTQLSVL.

This chain links TRBV12-2 with TRBJ2-5; the D segment call TRBD2 is taken from the table without a DNA check. TRBV12-2 is a listed pseudogene. This CDR3 has 14 residues. CDR3 in amino acids: CASRLGGDQETQYF. Here the CDR3 DNA reads TGTGCAAGTCGCCTCGGAGGGGATCAAGAGACCCAGTACTTC.

The gene calls are TRBV7-2 and TRBJ2-2; a possible D gene is TRBD2 (5 bases). Per the germline V gene, CDR1 is SGHTA and CDR2 is FQGNSA. Trimming cost V 1 base and J 3 bases, with 12 bases left between them. The CDR3 has 16 amino acids. CDR3 amino acids: CASSLGLPKDTGELFF. CDR3 in DNA: TGTGCCAGCAGCTTAGGACTACCCAAAGACACCGGGGAGCTGTTTTTT.

This chain links TRBV19 with TRBJ2-1; 12 bases map to TRBD2. The germline CDR1 and CDR2 sequences are LNHDA and SQIVND (reference sequence). Losses at the gene ends were 5 bases for V and 4 bases for J; bases not matched to a gene: 12. CDR3 length equals 18 residues. CDR3 nucleotide sequence: TGTGCCAGTAGTCATCCGGGACTAGCGGGCTATGCTTACAATGAGCAGTTCTTC. Its translation: CASSHPGLAGYAYNEQFF.

The V gene is TRBV6-1, the J gene TRBJ2-1; 10 nucleotides align to TRBD2. J was trimmed by 4 bases and V by 6 bases; bases with no gene match: 9. Germline CDR1 MNHNS, CDR2 SASEGT. The CDR3 contains 16 residues. The CDR3 nucleotides are TGTGCCAGCAGCCGAACGCTAGCGGGAGATTACAATGAGCAGTTCTTC. Residues: CASSRTLAGDYNEQFF.

This clonotype was seen many times. In nucleotides, the CDR3 is TGTGCCAGCAGTTTCCGTAGCGAGCAGTACTTC. Translation gives CASSFRSEQYF. V is TRBV7-2 and J is TRBJ2-7; D is unclear. The CDR3 contains 11 residues. Per the germline V gene, CDR1 is SGHTA and CDR2 is FQGNSA. V lost 6 bases and J lost 6, with 9 bases in between.

The chain carries TRBV29-1 and TRBJ2-1, with 9 bases lining up with TRBD1. The CDR3 loop spans 12 amino acids. V shed 4 bases, J shed 7 bases, and the junction held 2 bases outside the gene matches. Germline CDR1 and CDR2: SQVTM and ANQGSEA. CDR3 protein: CSVADRGNEQFF. CDR3 in DNA: TGCAGCGTTGCCGACAGGGGGAATGAGCAGTTCTTC.

This clonotype showed up just a few times. The chain couples TRBV6-2 or TRBV6-3 to TRBJ2-7; D is perhaps TRBD1 (6 bases). CDR1 MNHEY and CDR2 SVGEGT come from the germline V gene. This CDR3 spans 14 amino acids. Trimming shortened V by 2 bases and J by 2 bases, and 10 bases separated the two germline ends. The CDR3 nucleotides are TGTGCCAGCAGTTACCCGACAGGCACCTACGAGCAGTACTTC. Translated, it gives CASSYPTGTYEQYF.

This clonotype came up a few times. This chain connects TRBV29-1 to TRBJ2-7; D perhaps matches TRBD1 (6 bases). The CDR3 runs 14 residues. CDR1 and CDR2 from the germline V gene are SQVTM and ANQGSEA. V was cut by 4 bases and J by 0 bases, with 13 bases left in between. CDR3 sequence: CSVVGALSSYEQYF. The CDR3 DNA reads as TGCAGCGTTGTGGGGGCTTTGAGCTCCTACGAGCAGTACTTC.